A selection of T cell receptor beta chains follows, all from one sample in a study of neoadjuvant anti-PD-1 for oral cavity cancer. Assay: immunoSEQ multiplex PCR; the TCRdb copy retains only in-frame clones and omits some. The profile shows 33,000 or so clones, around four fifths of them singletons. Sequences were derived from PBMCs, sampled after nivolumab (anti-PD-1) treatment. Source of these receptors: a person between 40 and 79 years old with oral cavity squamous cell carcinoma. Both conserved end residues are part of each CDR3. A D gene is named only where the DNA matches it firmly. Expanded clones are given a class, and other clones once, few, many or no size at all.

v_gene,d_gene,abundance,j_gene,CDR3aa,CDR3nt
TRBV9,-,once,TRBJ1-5,CASSVSGGGNQPQHF,TGTGCCAGCAGCGTTTCAGGCGGAGGAAATCAGCCCCAGCATTTT
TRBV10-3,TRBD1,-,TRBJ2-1,CAISESSGGYNEQFF,TGTGCCATCAGTGAGTCGTCAGGGGGCTACAATGAGCAGTTCTTC
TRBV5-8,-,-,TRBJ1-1,CASSWIGQLNTEAFF,TGTGCCAGCAGCTGGATCGGACAGCTTAACACTGAAGCTTTCTTT
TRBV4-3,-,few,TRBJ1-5,CASSQSWTSNQPQHF,TGCGCCAGCAGCCAGAGCTGGACTAGCAATCAGCCCCAGCATTTT
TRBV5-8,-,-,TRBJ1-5,CASSFENPNQPQHF,TGTGCCAGCAGCTTTGAAAACCCTAATCAGCCCCAGCATTTT
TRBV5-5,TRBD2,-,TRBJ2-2,CASSPGVAGGTGELFF,TGTGCCAGCAGCCCCGGGGTAGCGGGGGGCACCGGGGAGCTGTTTTTT
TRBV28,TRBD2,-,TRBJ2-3,CASSLGSLAGGIYTQYF,TGTGCCAGCAGCCTAGGGTCCCTAGCGGGGGGGATTTATACGCAGTATTTT
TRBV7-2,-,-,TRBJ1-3,CASSFGRSGSGNTIYF,TGTGCCAGCAGCTTTGGTCGGTCAGGATCTGGAAACACCATATATTTT
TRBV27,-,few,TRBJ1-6,CASSSRVGQAEYNSPLHF,TGTGCCAGCAGCTCCCGGGTGGGGCAGGCTGAATATAATTCACCCCTCCACTTT
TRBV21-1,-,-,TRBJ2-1,CASSKLGESNRTFSYNEQFF,TGTGCCAGCAGCAAATTGGGGGAATCAAACCGAACCTTTTCCTACAATGAGCAGTTCTTC
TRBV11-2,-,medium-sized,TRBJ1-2,CASSQGDYGYTF,TGTGCCAGCAGCCAAGGGGACTATGGCTACACCTTC
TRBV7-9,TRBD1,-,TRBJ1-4,CASSLRRGSNEKLFF,TGTGCCAGCAGCTTACGCAGGGGGTCTAATGAAAAACTGTTTTTT
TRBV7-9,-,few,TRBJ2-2,CASRPAGDTGELFF,TGTGCCAGCAGGCCTGCTGGAGACACCGGGGAGCTGTTTTTT
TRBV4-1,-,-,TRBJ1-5,CASSQVYTLAEQPQHF,TGCGCCAGCAGCCAAGTCTATACTTTGGCCGAGCAGCCCCAGCATTTT
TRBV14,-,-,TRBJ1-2,CASSLWGYGYTF,TGTGCCAGCAGCCTATGGGGGTATGGCTACACCTTC
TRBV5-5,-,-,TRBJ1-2,CASSLQGSDYGYTF,TGTGCCAGCAGCCTACAGGGAAGTGACTATGGCTACACCTTC
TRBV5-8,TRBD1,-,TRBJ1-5,CASSLRGQGNQPQHF,TGTGCCAGCAGCTTGAGGGGACAGGGTAATCAGCCCCAGCATTTT
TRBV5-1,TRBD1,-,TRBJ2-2,CASAKDRSRAGELFF,TGCGCCAGCGCCAAGGACAGGAGCAGGGCCGGGGAGCTGTTTTTT
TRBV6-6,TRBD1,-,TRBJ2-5,CASSYQQGARETQYF,TGTGCCAGCAGTTACCAGCAGGGGGCACGGGAGACCCAGTACTTC
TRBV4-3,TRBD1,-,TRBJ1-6,CASSQGYNRGNRNSPLHF,TGCGCCAGCAGCCAGGGCTATAACAGGGGGAATAGGAATTCACCCCTCCACTTT
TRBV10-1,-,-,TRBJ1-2,CASSATGSYGYTF,TGCGCCAGCAGTGCCACAGGGAGTTACGGCTACACCTTC
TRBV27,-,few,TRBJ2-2,CASSLYLSPVTGELFF,TGTGCCAGCAGTTTATATTTGTCCCCGGTCACCGGGGAGCTGTTTTTT
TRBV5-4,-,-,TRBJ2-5,CASSSSGATQETQYF,TGTGCCAGCAGCTCCTCAGGGGCCACCCAAGAGACCCAGTACTTC
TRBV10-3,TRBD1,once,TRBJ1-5,CAISEFGTGFISNQPQHF,TGTGCCATCAGTGAGTTCGGGACAGGGTTTATTAGCAATCAGCCCCAGCATTTT
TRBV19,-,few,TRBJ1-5,CASTEQASSNQPQHF,TGTGCCAGTACAGAACAGGCCTCGAGCAATCAGCCCCAGCATTTT
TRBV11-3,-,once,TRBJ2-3,CASSLGNRRRSDTQYF,TGTGCCAGCAGCTTAGGGAACAGGAGGCGGTCAGATACGCAGTATTTT
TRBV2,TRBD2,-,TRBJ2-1,CASSEAVETSGGANEQFF,TGTGCCAGCAGTGAAGCGGTGGAGACTAGCGGGGGGGCAAATGAGCAGTTCTTC
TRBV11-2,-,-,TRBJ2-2,CASSRDSFTGELFF,TGTGCCAGCAGTCGGGACTCCTTCACCGGGGAGCTGTTTTTT